The 31 T cell receptor beta chains reported below all come from one sample, sequenced in a study of cytomegalovirus exposure and HLA in healthy donors. The study ran its PCR with 60 Vbeta and 13 Jbeta primers. The protocol was immunoSEQ multiplex PCR, while the TCRdb copy is restricted to in-frame clones and leaves out a portion. The sample shows roughly 100,000 clones, around 82% of them seen only once. Sequencing used PBMCs. The origin of the receptors is a woman between 35 and 50 years old in good health and CMV-seronegative.

The V call is TRBV11-3, the J call TRBJ2-1; no reliable D call. Trimming cost V 0 bases and J 9 bases, with 12 bases left between them. The CDR3 totals 14 residues. Germline CDR1 and CDR2: SGHNT and YENEEA. CDR3 region: CASSLDSYGSEQFF. Here the CDR3 DNA reads TGTGCCAGCAGCTTAGACTCCTACGGGTCTGAGCAGTTCTTC.

The CDR3 region is CASSLDRFRDGGEDTQYF. The DNA of the CDR3 is TGCGCCAGCAGCTTGGACAGATTCCGGGACGGGGGGGAAGATACGCAGTATTTT. V usage is TRBV5-1 and J usage is TRBJ2-3; 8 bases are a match to TRBD2. With V trimmed by 0 bases and J by 5 bases, 14 bases remained unmatched. CDR1 is SGHRS and CDR2 is YFSETQ in the germline V gene. This CDR3 spans 18 amino acids.

J is TRBJ2-1 and V is TRBV4-3; the D gene is possibly TRBD1 (6 bases). The CDR3 length is 13 residues. Germline V lookup: CDR1 LGHNA, CDR2 YSLEER. V shed 3 bases and J shed 11 bases, with 14 bases lying between them. The CDR3 sequence: CASSQQWGLQQFF. The CDR3 nucleotides are TGCGCCAGCAGCCAGCAGTGGGGGCTCCAGCAGTTCTTC.

The chain has TRBV27 and TRBJ1-2, with 10 nucleotides matching TRBD1. This CDR3 is 12 amino acids long. The V and J ends lost 5 bases and 8 bases, in that order; junction bases with no gene match: 2. Germline-derived CDR1 and CDR2 are MNHEY and SMNVEV (reference sequence). CDR3 region: CASSRQGAGYTF. The CDR3 coding sequence is TGTGCCAGCAGTCGACAGGGGGCCGGCTACACCTTC.

In this sample, this clone turned up a few times. This chain links TRBV7-6 with TRBJ2-1; 10 bases match TRBD2. After removal of 2 bases from V and 2 bases from J, the junction contained 6 bases not matched to a gene. The CDR3 is made up of 17 amino acids. The germline CDR1 and CDR2 sequences are SGHVS and FNYEAQ. The CDR3 sequence is CASSLPSGSGTYNEQFF. The CDR3 bases are TGTGCCAGCAGCTTACCTAGCGGGAGCGGCACCTACAATGAGCAGTTCTTC.

V and J are TRBV28 and TRBJ1-2, with 10 nucleotides matching TRBD1. The CDR3 spans 16 residues. Germline lookup yields CDR1 MDHEN and CDR2 SYDVKM. V was pared by 6 bases and J by 4 bases, with 11 bases of the junction left unmatched. The DNA of the CDR3 is TGTGCCAGCAGAAATACCGGGACAGGGGTGGGCTATGGCTACACCTTC. The encoded protein is CASRNTGTGVGYGYTF.

This rearrangement joins TRBV28 to TRBJ1-2, with a possible D match to TRBD1 (5 bases). Trimming left V 6 bases short and J 3 bases short, with 14 bases between. CDR3 length: 14 residues. Germline CDR1 and CDR2: MDHEN and SYDVKM. In nucleotides, the CDR3 is TGTGCCAGCAGCTGGGGCTCCGCGGACTATGGCTACACCTTC. Encoded protein: CASSWGSADYGYTF.

The chain recombines TRBV29-1 with TRBJ2-3; D remains unclear. Germline V lookup: CDR1 SQVTM, CDR2 ANQGSEA. This CDR3 comprises 11 residues. Trimming cost V 7 bases and J 5 bases, with 10 bases left between them. CDR3 coding DNA: TGCAGCGCGACTCCGGGAGATACGCAGTATTTT. It translates to CSATPGDTQYF.

This chain joins TRBV19 and TRBJ2-5; TRBD2 might be the D (5 bases). The CDR3 runs 13 residues. Germline V CDR1 and CDR2: LNHDA, SQIVND (reference sequence). V was clipped by 5 bases and J by 5 bases, with 12 bases between them. In nucleotides, the CDR3 is TGTGCCAGTAGTTGGGCGGGTGGGGAGACCCAGTACTTC. Protein sequence: CASSWAGGETQYF.

J is TRBJ2-1 and V is TRBV29-1; D remains ambiguous. Trimming stripped 4 bases from V and 1 base from J, with 11 bases between. The CDR3 is 14 residues long. The V gene's germline CDR1 is SQVTM and CDR2 ANQGSEA. The CDR3 loop reads CSVVSSNSYNEQFF. The CDR3 nucleotides read TGCAGCGTTGTTAGTAGTAATTCCTACAATGAGCAGTTCTTC.

This clone was observed a handful of times. This specimen includes other DNA sequences encoding the same CDR3. This chain uses TRBV5-1 with TRBJ2-7, with 7 positions matching TRBD2. J was trimmed by 2 bases and V by 3 bases; bases with no gene match: 2. This CDR3 is 13 amino acids long. The germline gives CDR1 SGHRS, CDR2 YFSETQ. The CDR3 DNA reads as TGCGCCAGCAGCTCGACTAGCACCTACGAGCAGTACTTC. It encodes CASSSTSTYEQYF.

The chain combines TRBV2 with TRBJ2-3; 9 bases agree with TRBD2. Germline CDR1 SNHLY, CDR2 FYNNEI. J lost 0 bases, V lost 3 bases, and 16 bases had no gene match. There are 20 residues in the CDR3. The chain's CDR3 is CASSDAGTSPDRSSTDTQYF. Here the CDR3 DNA reads TGTGCCAGCAGTGATGCCGGGACTAGCCCTGACCGATCTAGCACAGATACGCAGTATTTT.

The chain employs TRBV9 and TRBJ1-5, with D hard to call. Trimming shortened V by 4 bases and J by 4 bases, and 12 bases separated the two germline ends. The germline gives CDR1 SGDLS, CDR2 YYNGEE. The CDR3 length is 14 residues. CDR3 bases: TGTGCCAGCAGCAGAACTTACAGAAATCAGCCCCAGCATTTT. Amino acids: CASSRTYRNQPQHF.

CDR3 nucleotides: TGTGCCAGCAGCCTCGGGACTAGCGGTTCCCGCGAGCAGTACTTC. This encodes CASSLGTSGSREQYF. This sequence joins TRBV28 and TRBJ2-7, with 11 bases matching TRBD2. The CDR3 has 15 amino acids. Germline values: CDR1 MDHEN, CDR2 SYDVKM. The V and J ends lost 6 bases and 6 bases, in that order; junction bases with no gene match: 10.

This clone was observed a few times. The genes are TRBV6-5 and TRBJ2-7, with TRBD2 identical over 8 bases. This CDR3 comprises 14 residues. With V trimmed by 4 bases and J by 6 bases, 8 bases remained unmatched. The germline CDR1 and CDR2 sequences are MNHEY and SVGAGI. CDR3 amino acids: CASSLDGRAGEQYF. Written as DNA, the CDR3 is TGTGCCAGCAGTTTGGACGGGAGGGCCGGCGAGCAGTACTTC.

This clone turned up a few times. This chain uses TRBV29-1 with TRBJ2-1; TRBD2 aligns across 8 bases. The CDR3 contains 13 residues. The ends lost 4 bases at V and 7 bases at J; junction bases unmatched: 6. Per the germline V gene, CDR1 is SQVTM and CDR2 is ANQGSEA. The CDR3 region is CSVGAGGGNEQFF. CDR3 sequence (DNA): TGCAGCGTTGGTGCGGGAGGAGGGAATGAGCAGTTCTTC.

The chain employs TRBV9 and TRBJ2-1; 11 bases are a match to TRBD1. V lost 0 bases, J lost 8 bases, and 1 base stayed unmatched. The CDR3 has 14 residues. The germline V gene encodes CDR1 SGDLS and CDR2 YYNGEE. The CDR3, as DNA: TGTGCCAGCAGCGTAGGGACAGGGGGCCATGAGCAGTTCTTC. Protein sequence: CASSVGTGGHEQFF.

This clone was counted only a few times. The chain carries TRBV18 and TRBJ1-2; the D gene is possibly TRBD1 (6 bases). The V end lost 4 bases, the J end lost 6 bases, and 12 bases lay between the germline ends. The CDR3 totals 13 residues. Germline loops: CDR1 KGHSH, CDR2 LQKENI. In DNA form, the CDR3 reads TGTGCCAGCTCACGCAGGGGAAGCGATGGCTACACCTTC. Translation: CASSRRGSDGYTF.

The table lists this clone with a few counts. The DNA of the CDR3 is TGTGCCAGCTCACCACCGGCATCCTGGTACCAAGAGACCCAGTACTTC. This encodes CASSPPASWYQETQYF. This chain connects TRBV18 to TRBJ2-5; D not resolved. This CDR3 comprises 16 residues. Germline loops: CDR1 KGHSH, CDR2 LQKENI. The germline V and J ends were trimmed by 0 bases and 0 bases, with 11 bases remaining between them.

The chain joins TRBV7-8 to TRBJ1-2; a possible D gene is TRBD1 (6 bases). Germline V lookup: CDR1 SGHVS, CDR2 FQNEAQ. The CDR3 has 12 residues. Trimming cost V 10 bases and J 8 bases, with 17 bases left between them. The CDR3: CATEGTSGGYTF. CDR3 nucleotide sequence: TGTGCCACCGAAGGGACAAGTGGCGGCTACACCTTC.

The chain recombines TRBV18 with TRBJ1-1, with TRBD1 matching over 7 bases. Germline lookup yields CDR1 KGHSH and CDR2 LQKENI. V trimming: 3 bases; J trimming: 4 bases; junction bases outside the gene matches: 5. The CDR3 length is 14 residues. CDR3 nucleotide sequence: TGTGCCAGCTCACCTCAGGGGGGTGGCACTGAAGCTTTCTTT. Amino acid sequence: CASSPQGGGTEAFF.

The rearrangement joins TRBV7-8 to TRBJ1-1; TRBD1 agrees at 9 bases. The CDR3 is 14 residues long. Losses at the gene ends were 2 bases for V and 8 bases for J; bases not matched to a gene: 6. CDR1 is SGHVS, CDR2 FQNEAQ, per germline. CDR3 residues: CASSLTGGAPEAFF. For the CDR3, the DNA is TGTGCCAGCAGCTTAACAGGGGGCGCGCCCGAAGCTTTCTTT.

The rearrangement uses TRBV2 and TRBJ1-4; D not resolved. This CDR3 has 12 residues. From germline, CDR1 is SNHLY and CDR2 FYNNEI. V shed 7 bases and J shed 8 bases, with 11 bases lying between them. The chain's CDR3 is CASTTRAEKLFF. The CDR3, as DNA: TGTGCCAGCACAACGCGGGCGGAAAAACTGTTTTTT. The full variable domain, with the rest looked up from reference TRBV2 and TRBJ1-4, is EPEVTQTPSHQVTQMGQEVILRCVPISNHLYFYWYRQILGQKVEFLVSFYNNEISEKSEIFDDQFSVERPDGSNFTLKIRSTKLEDSAMYFCASTTRAEKLFFGSGTQLSVL.

The chain uses TRBV25-1 and TRBJ1-1, with 7 bases fitting TRBD1. CDR3 size: 14 residues. Germline CDR1 reads MGHDK; CDR2 reads SYGVNS. J gave up 7 bases and V 4 bases, and 9 bases lay outside the gene matches. The DNA for the CDR3 is TGTGCCAGCAGTGCGATAGGGGGCGCAGGTGAAGCTTTCTTT. Translated, it gives CASSAIGGAGEAFF.

The chain uses TRBV2 and TRBJ2-7, with D possibly TRBD2 on 6 matching bases. Germline CDR1 and CDR2: SNHLY and FYNNEI. The CDR3 length is 15 residues. V lost 7 bases, J lost 2 bases, and 18 bases lay in between. The CDR3 DNA follows: TGTGCCAGCACCGAAGGGTCGGCGGGACCCTACGAGCAGTACTTC. It codes for CASTEGSAGPYEQYF.

V gene TRBV28 combines with J gene TRBJ2-2, with TRBD1 matching over 10 bases. The junction had 4 bases not matched to a gene; V was cut back by 3 bases and J by 6 bases. The CDR3 consists of 15 residues. CDR1 and CDR2 from the germline V gene are MDHEN and SYDVKM. Written as DNA, the CDR3 is TGTGCCAGCAGTTTCGGGACAGGGGAGGCCGGGGAGCTGTTTTTT. Protein: CASSFGTGEAGELFF.

The rearrangement joins TRBV7-9 to TRBJ2-1; D is undetermined. The V end was cut by 7 bases, the J end by 10 bases, with 17 bases between. Germline V gene data show CDR1 as SEHNR and CDR2 as FQNEAQ (reference sequence). The CDR3 consists of 13 residues. The chain's CDR3 is CASTRVSVREQFF. In nucleotides, the CDR3 is TGTGCCAGCACCCGGGTGTCGGTTCGGGAGCAGTTCTTC. Full variable domain (remainder filled in from reference TRBV7-9 and TRBJ2-1): DTGVSQNPRHKITKRGQNVTFRCDPISEHNRLYWYRQTLGQGPEFLTYFQNEAQLEKSRLLSDRFSAERPKGSFSTLEIQRTEQGDSAMYLCASTRVSVREQFFGPGTRLTVL.

Regarding this clone: One end of the junction is discordant with germline, which a read error may explain. The V gene is TRBV7-7, the J gene TRBJ2-7, with a weak D call TRBD2 (6 bases). CDR3 length: 15 residues. Germline-derived CDR1 and CDR2 are SSHAT and FNYEAQ (reference sequence). CDR3 residues: CASSLAAGIIYEQYF. CDR3 DNA sequence: TGTGCTAGCAGCTTAGCCGCGGGGATTATCTACGAGCAGTACTTC.

This clone was counted a few times. The chain is built from TRBV19 and TRBJ1-2; D call uncertain. The CDR3 contains 13 residues. Germline CDR1 and CDR2: LNHDA and SQIVND (reference sequence). V lost 6 bases and J lost 6, with 14 bases in between. CDR3 nucleotide sequence: TGTGCCAGTAGCCCCGGGATGACTAATGGCTACACCTTC. It codes for CASSPGMTNGYTF.

The chain recombines TRBV5-6 with TRBJ1-2; D is undetermined. The length of the CDR3 is 14 residues. CDR1 SGHDT and CDR2 YYEEEE come from the germline V gene. V lost 0 bases and J 6 bases, leaving 12 bases between the germline ends. The CDR3 DNA sequence: TGTGCCAGCAGCTTGGATGAGGGATTAGATGGCTACACCTTC. The encoded protein is CASSLDEGLDGYTF. The variable domain in full, with the rest retrieved from reference TRBV5-6 and TRBJ1-2, is DAGVTQSPTHLIKTRGQQVTLRCSPKSGHDTVSWYQQALGQGPQFIFQYYEEEERQRGNFPDRFSGHQFPNYSSELNVNALLLGDSALYLCASSLDEGLDGYTFGSGTRLTVV.

As for this clone: The identical CDR3 is also encoded by other nucleotide sequences in the sample. The chain uses TRBV15 and TRBJ1-1; 8 bases agree with TRBD1. The germline V gene has CDR1 LNHNV and CDR2 YYDKDF (reference sequence). The CDR3 length is 18 residues. Trimming took 1 base from V and 3 from J; bases not matched to a gene: 13. The CDR3 DNA sequence: TGTGCCACCAGCAGAGGACAGGGGTTGAAGGACCGGGACACTGAAGCTTTCTTT. Its translation is CATSRGQGLKDRDTEAFF.